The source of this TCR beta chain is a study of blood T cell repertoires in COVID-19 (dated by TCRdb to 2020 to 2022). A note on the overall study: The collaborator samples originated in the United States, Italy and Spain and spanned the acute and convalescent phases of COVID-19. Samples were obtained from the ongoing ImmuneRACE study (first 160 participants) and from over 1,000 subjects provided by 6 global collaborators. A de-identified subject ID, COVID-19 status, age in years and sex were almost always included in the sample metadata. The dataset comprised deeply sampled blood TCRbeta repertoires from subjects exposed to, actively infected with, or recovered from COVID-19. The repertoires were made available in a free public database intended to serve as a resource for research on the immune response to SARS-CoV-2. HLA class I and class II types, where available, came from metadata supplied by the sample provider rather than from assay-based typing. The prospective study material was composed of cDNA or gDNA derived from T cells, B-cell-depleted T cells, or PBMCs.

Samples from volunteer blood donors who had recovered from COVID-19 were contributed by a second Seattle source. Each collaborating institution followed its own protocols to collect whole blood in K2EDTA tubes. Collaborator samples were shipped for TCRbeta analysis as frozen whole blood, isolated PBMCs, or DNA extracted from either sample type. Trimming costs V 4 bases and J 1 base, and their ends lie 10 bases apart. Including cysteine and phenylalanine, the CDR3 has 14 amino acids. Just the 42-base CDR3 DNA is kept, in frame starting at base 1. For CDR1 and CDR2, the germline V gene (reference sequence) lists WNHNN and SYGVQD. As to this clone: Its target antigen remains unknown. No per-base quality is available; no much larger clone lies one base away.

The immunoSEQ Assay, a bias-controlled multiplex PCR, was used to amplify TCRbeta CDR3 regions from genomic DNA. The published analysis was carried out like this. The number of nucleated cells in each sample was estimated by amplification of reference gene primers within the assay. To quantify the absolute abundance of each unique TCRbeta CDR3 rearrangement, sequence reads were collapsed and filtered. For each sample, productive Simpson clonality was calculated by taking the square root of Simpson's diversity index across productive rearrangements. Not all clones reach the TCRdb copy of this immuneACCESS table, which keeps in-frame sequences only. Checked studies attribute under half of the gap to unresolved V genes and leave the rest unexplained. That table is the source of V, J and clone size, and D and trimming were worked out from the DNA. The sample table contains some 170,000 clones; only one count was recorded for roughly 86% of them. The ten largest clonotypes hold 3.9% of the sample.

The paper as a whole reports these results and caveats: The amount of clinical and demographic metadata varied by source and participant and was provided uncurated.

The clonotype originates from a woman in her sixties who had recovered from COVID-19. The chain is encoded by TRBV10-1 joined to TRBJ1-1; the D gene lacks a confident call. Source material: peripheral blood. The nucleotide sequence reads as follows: TGCGCCAGCAGTGCGGGAGGCCAGAACACTGAAGCTTTCTTT. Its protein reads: CASSAGGQNTEAFF.